This T cell receptor beta chain was identified in a study of T cells in Graves' hyperthyroidism and ophthalmopathy. Researchers amplified the TCR beta CDR3 regions from RNA transcripts. TCR CDR3 underwent first-round RT-PCR with the HTBI primer set. TCRdb ran MiXCR on the multiplex PCR reads and lists one entry per CDR3 protein. The sample lists fewer than 500,000 distinct CDR3 sequences, approximately 14% occurring once. The CDR3 sequence is 15 residues long. Trimming removed 5 bases from V and 3 bases from J; junction bases left unmatched: 4. CDR1 and CDR2 from the germline V gene are MNHNS and SASEGT. This clonotype appeared many times.

The J gene is TRBJ2-1, the V gene TRBV6-1, with 10 nucleotides matching TRBD2. This receptor was obtained from a man aged 18 to 35 with Graves' ophthalmopathy. The sequencing sample was made of blood. CDR3 region: CASSLAGAIYNEQFF. CDR3 nucleotides: TGTGCCAGCAGTCTAGCGGGGGCGATCTACAATGAGCAGTTCTTC.